The rows below give T cell receptor beta chains drawn from one sample of a study of CD8 T cells in ankylosing spondylitis. TCRdb re-called the 5' RACE reads with MiXCR, one entry per CDR3 protein. The sample lists 150,000 to 200,000 distinct CDR3 sequences, approximately 20% seen once, with about 7.6% in the top ten. Source material: blood, either unsorted or a sorted T cell fraction (not recorded which). The receptors were gathered from a male donor with ankylosing spondylitis or in good health (not recorded which). Each CDR3 is given with its conserved first and last residue. A D gene is named only where the DNA matches it firmly. Size is omitted from some rows. Given values are once, few, many or a class for expanded clones.

>NA|NA|TRBV12-3/TRBV12-4
CATRIRQTNSPLHF
>TRBD2|many|TRBV6-5
CASSAGAGELFF
>TRBD1|NA|TRBV20-1
CSAEGQGAGGPQHF
>TRBD1|many|TRBV15
CATSSGGQNYGYTF
>NA|few|TRBV20-1
CSASLDFGNTIYF
>NA|many|TRBV12-3/TRBV12-4
CASSLTSETGELFF
>TRBD2|many|TRBV5-1
CASSQAASGRIGYEQYF
>NA|many|TRBV28
CASSGKRDYHEQYF
>NA|many|TRBV29-1
CSYGSGGEETQYF
>TRBD1|NA|TRBV29-1
CSVARDRTYNEQFF
>NA|many|TRBV12-3/TRBV12-4
CASSLGGDLYNEQFF
>NA|NA|TRBV5-1
CASSLPSPTDTQYF
>NA|few|TRBV7-8
CASSPGLLTGELFF
>NA|many|TRBV28
CASRTRESNTEAFF
>TRBD1|NA|TRBV5-1
CASSNQGATEAFF
>NA|few|TRBV11-2
CASSLGIGSAGELFF
>TRBD2|many|TRBV6-1
CASSPPTSGRNEQFF
>TRBD2|few|TRBV29-1
CSAGTSGDTQYF
>NA|NA|TRBV5-1
CASSLPSGETGELFF
>NA|NA|TRBV5-1
CASSLEGYFSYEQYF
>TRBD1|few|TRBV7-2
CASSLAPGQGATEAFF
>NA|many|TRBV6-5
CASSYKVSGVKGANYGYTF
>NA|few|TRBV2
CASMKRQGMDQPQHF
>TRBD1|few|TRBV11-2
CASSLSGTGTNEKLFF
>TRBD2|few|TRBV13
CASSLERGLAGEGSYEQYF
>NA|many|TRBV14
CASSQATSLLISYEQYF
>NA|many|TRBV7-2
CASSLRQPNQPQHF
>NA|many|TRBV20-1
CSARDPPGATDTQYF
>TRBD2|NA|TRBV3-1
CASNQGLAGLYNEQFF
>NA|NA|TRBV11-3
CASSFGGGTEAFF
>NA|many|TRBV7-9
CASSFSYNEQFF
>TRBD1|NA|TRBV29-1
CSAAGTGGLNEQFF
>NA|many|TRBV7-2
CASSLYDSSYEQYF
>TRBD1|NA|TRBV29-1
CSVERAGGVGELFF